This T cell receptor (beta chain) appears in the sequencing data of a study of shared clonotypes between healthy human individuals. As for the study in general: The plates for each donor numbered three CD4 naive, three CD4 memory, two CD8 naive and one CD8 memory.

About this clone: Its antigen is as yet unknown. A much larger clone lies a single base off, so this may be a read error.

The study, taken as a whole, reports: Among the subsets, naive ones generally showed larger estimated richness than memory ones. Blood was the sole source, and tissue repertoires probably differ.

Germline lookup yields CDR1 PRHDT and CDR2 FYEKMQ (reference sequence). V was clipped by 1 base and J by 5 bases, with 3 bases between them. CDR3 length: 11 residues. For sorted subsets, approximately 0.2 ug DNA per replicate equaled some 27,000 T cell genomes. Measured with immunoSEQ multiplex PCR; TCRdb has only the in-frame clones, and not every one. The repertoire includes millions of clones, 95% of them detected once, and more than 0.1% sits in the top ten. The TCR sequence derives from a young man in good health. This sequence joins TRBV13 and TRBJ2-7; unclear D gene. The specimen was naive CD4+ T cells sorted from blood. Stated subset: CD45RA+ positively selected. CDR3: CASSLAHEQYF. Here the CDR3 DNA reads TGTGCCAGCAGCTTAGCCCACGAGCAGTACTTC.